The rows below give T cell receptor beta chains drawn from one sample of a study of cytomegalovirus exposure and HLA in healthy donors. Sequenced by immunoSEQ multiplex PCR; TCRdb stores in-frame clones only, minus some. The sample consists of 100,000 to 150,000 clones, 60% to 85% of them appearing once. The sequenced sample was PBMCs. The receptors shown here come from a middle-aged woman in good health and CMV-seronegative. Both conserved end residues are part of each CDR3. The order of the fields is V gene, J gene, D gene, clone size, CDR3 DNA, CDR3 protein. The D gene is left open where the match is weak. The size of a clone is reported for some rows only, either as once, few or many, or as a class for expanded clones.

V: TRBV19; J: TRBJ1-2; D: TRBD1; size: .; DNA: TGTGCCAGTAGTGTAGCCGGGACAGGGTTTCTGCATGGCTACACCTTC; CDR3: CASSVAGTGFLHGYTF
V: TRBV27; J: TRBJ1-2; D: .; size: .; DNA: TGTGCCAGCAGCGCCATTCTGGGCCTGGGCTACACCTTC; CDR3: CASSAILGLGYTF
V: TRBV28; J: TRBJ1-3; D: .; size: .; DNA: TGTGCCAGCAGTTTACACACAGGGAGCTCTGGAAACACCATATATTTT; CDR3: CASSLHTGSSGNTIYF
V: TRBV2; J: TRBJ2-6; D: .; size: .; DNA: TGTGCCAGCGGGGGCTCTGGGGCCAACGGCCTGACTTTC; CDR3: CASGGSGANGLTF
V: TRBV7-3; J: TRBJ1-6; D: .; size: once; DNA: TGTGCCAGCAGCTCCTCCCCGAATTCACCCCTCCACTTT; CDR3: CASSSSPNSPLHF
V: TRBV18; J: TRBJ1-3; D: .; size: .; DNA: TGTGCCAGCTCCCGGGACACGGACTCTGGAAACACCATATATTTT; CDR3: CASSRDTDSGNTIYF
V: TRBV6-1; J: TRBJ2-5; D: .; size: .; DNA: TGTGCCAGCAGTGGCTCTTGGGCGGAGACCCAGTACTTC; CDR3: CASSGSWAETQYF
V: TRBV10-3; J: TRBJ2-7; D: TRBD2; size: .; DNA: TGTGCCATCACCATGGGCGGGGGGCCTGTCGACGAGCAGTACTTC; CDR3: CAITMGGGPVDEQYF
V: TRBV28; J: TRBJ2-3; D: TRBD2; size: .; DNA: TGTGCCAGCAGACCCCGGGAGGGTACGCAGTATTTT; CDR3: CASRPREGTQYF
V: TRBV14; J: TRBJ1-2; D: .; size: .; DNA: TGTGCCAGCAGCCAAGATTGGGCCGCGTATGGCTACACCTTC; CDR3: CASSQDWAAYGYTF
V: TRBV29-1; J: TRBJ1-5; D: TRBD1; size: .; DNA: TGCAGCGTCGCACAGGGGGCAGATCAGCCCCAGCATTTT; CDR3: CSVAQGADQPQHF
V: TRBV9; J: TRBJ1-4; D: .; size: .; DNA: TGTGCCAGCAGCGTCGACACGGATGAAAAACTGTTTTTT; CDR3: CASSVDTDEKLFF
V: TRBV11-2; J: TRBJ1-4; D: .; size: few; DNA: TGTGCCAGCAGCTTACGAGGGAGTTCGGCTAATGAAAAACTGTTTTTT; CDR3: CASSLRGSSANEKLFF
V: TRBV5-1; J: TRBJ1-5; D: TRBD1; size: .; DNA: TGCGCCAGCAGCCCCGGGACAGGTCCCAATCAGCCCCAGCATTTT; CDR3: CASSPGTGPNQPQHF
V: TRBV28; J: TRBJ2-1; D: .; size: few; DNA: TGTGCCAGCAGTATGAAGGGTGAGGGGCAGTTCTTC; CDR3: CASSMKGEGQFF
V: TRBV7-9; J: TRBJ2-3; D: TRBD2; size: .; DNA: TGTGCCAGCAGCTCGCGAGCGGGGGTGCACACAGATACGCAGTATTTT; CDR3: CASSSRAGVHTDTQYF
V: TRBV19; J: TRBJ2-3; D: .; size: .; DNA: TGTGCCAGTAGTATCCCCTCAGATACGCAGTATTTT; CDR3: CASSIPSDTQYF
V: TRBV30; J: TRBJ1-5; D: .; size: few; DNA: TGTGCCTGGAGTGTCAGGGATTTAAGTCAGCCCCAGCATTTT; CDR3: CAWSVRDLSQPQHF